This T cell receptor beta chain was captured in a study of read filtering for tumor transcriptome and immune sequencing. Study findings and constraints: About 80% of IR-seq clonotypes had one read, totaling about 3.5% of reads; RNA-seq: about 70% and 40%.

Concerning this clonotype: Its antigen is not known. A read error may be the cause here, since a much bigger clone is one base away.

The V segment lost 3 bases and the J segment 1 base; nucleotides outside the gene matches: 4. The CDR3 runs 16 residues. Per the germline V gene, CDR1 is SGHRS and CDR2 is YFSETQ. The library was built from around 380 ng RNA with molecular barcoded adaptors for alpha/delta and beta/gamma chains. TCRdb called the reads again in MiXCR, with one record for every CDR3 protein. Of around 26,000 distinct CDR3 sequences detected, approximately 15% appear once; the ten largest clones hold about 45%. The origin of this receptor is a donor aged 40 or over with multiple myeloma. The chain uses TRBV5-1 and TRBJ2-1; TRBD2 matches at 10 bases. Sequenced sample: a population of CD138-negative cells sorted from bone marrow. The CDR3 nucleotides are TGCGCCAGCAGCTCGGGACTAGCGCTTTCCTACAATGAGCAGTTCTTC. It codes for CASSSGLALSYNEQFF.